This entry is about one T cell receptor beta chain. Its target is unknown. From its re-call of the 5' RACE reads, TCRdb lists each CDR3 protein once, without DNA. Recorded for this sample: approximately 550,000 distinct CDR3 sequences. The CDR3 totals 16 residues. The germline gives CDR1 SEHNR, CDR2 FQNEAQ (reference sequence). This entry comes from a study of T cells expressing NK-cell markers. Study in general: All TCR beta repertoires analysed originated from sorted CD3+CD56+NKG2C+, CD3+CD56+NKG2C- and CD3+CD56-NKG2C+ T cells. Sequenced donors, eight in total, included seven who were HCMV-seropositive and one who was seronegative.

Study observations and caveats: These clonotypes also led the CD3+CD56-NKG2C+ fraction in a handful of donors. Dominant NKG2C+ clonotypes accounted for roughly 1.0-7.0% of CD8+ T cells in six or seven donors.

The chain links TRBV7-9 to TRBJ2-4; TCRdb selects TRBD2, and the lack of DNA leaves this call unchecked. Source material: blood T cells: a sorted CD56 or NKG2C T cell subset, CD4+ or CD8+ T cells, or bulk PBMC T cells (not recorded which). This clonotype was obtained from a man aged 18 to 35 in good health. This chain's CDR3 is CASSPGLGRTKNIQYF.